This T cell receptor beta chain was recorded in a study of tumor-infiltrating lymphocytes in primary liver carcinoma. Background on the study: Primary liver carcinoma in the patients was surgically resected. Overall study findings and caveats: A significantly higher top-250-clone fraction was found in tumors than in blood (p = 0.039). Tumor region pairs showed greater overlap than either tumor-adjacent or tumor-blood pairs did.

About this clonotype itself: The antigen remains undetermined. This clone may be a read error of a much larger clone one base away.

The source of the blood RNA was unsorted whole blood, and germline DNA was extracted as well. Germline V gives CDR1 MGHRA, CDR2 YSYEKL. The CDR3 sequence is 15 residues long. Using a constant-region primer together with ProtoScript II reverse transcriptase, TCR beta cDNA was made from approximately 0.55 ug of total RNA. Libraries for TCR beta were built through three nested multiplex PCR rounds, which together made up a slightly modified ARM-PCR procedure. Forward primers for TRBV1-TRBV30 and a C-beta reverse primer served the first two PCR rounds, at roughly 10 cycles each. One entry per CDR3 protein results from TCRdb running MiXCR on the multiplex PCR reads. This table has 150,000 to 200,000 distinct CDR3 sequences, around three fifths appearing once.

The sequence was collected from a woman aged 55-69 years with primary liver carcinoma and hepatitis B virus infection. This chain links TRBV4-1 with TRBJ1-1, with 8 bases lining up with TRBD1. The material sequenced was peripheral blood. Here the CDR3 DNA reads TGCGCCAACAGCCCCCGGACAGGGAAGGATACTGAAGCTTTCTTT. Its translation: CANSPRTGKDTEAFF.